Below are 5 T cell receptor beta chains sequenced from a single sample in a study of shared clonotypes between healthy human individuals. The assay was immunoSEQ multiplex PCR, and TCRdb's table has in-frame clones only and misses some. The top ten clones hold roughly 22% of a sample with about 680,000 clones, about 91% of them seen once. Naive CD8 isolation took CD45RO-negative cells positively selected for CCR7 and excluded terminally differentiated effector memory CD45RA+ cells. The sequencing input was naive CD8+ T cells sorted from blood. These receptors were collected from a man younger than 40 in good health.

The CDR3 region is CASSTRTTGDTDTQYF. CDR3 sequence (DNA): TGTGCCAGCAGCACCAGGACTACGGGGGACACAGATACGCAGTATTTT. The chain carries TRBV7-3 and TRBJ2-3; D is possibly TRBD2 (6 bases). The CDR3 runs 16 residues. Germline V gene sequence: CDR1 SGHTA, CDR2 FQGTGA. The V gene lost 5 bases and the J gene lost 2 bases, with 17 bases spanning the gap.

The gene calls are TRBV19 and TRBJ1-4, with a weak D call TRBD1 (6 bases). The CDR3 spans 13 residues. Germline V lookup: CDR1 LNHDA, CDR2 SQIVND (reference sequence). The germline V and J ends were trimmed by 9 bases and 6 bases, with 14 bases remaining between them. The CDR3 sequence: CASPGHIDEKLFF. As DNA, the CDR3 is TGTGCCAGCCCGGGACACATCGATGAAAAACTGTTTTTT. Variable domain in full (rest from reference TRBV19 and TRBJ1-4): DGGITQSPKYLFRKEGQNVTLSCEQNLNHDAMYWYRQDPGQGLRLIYYSQIVNDFQKGDIAEGYSVSREKKESFPLTVTSAQKNPTAFYLCASPGHIDEKLFFGSGTQLSVL.

This clone appeared a single time. This chain joins TRBV7-9 and TRBJ1-1; no clear D. Deletions cut 1 base from V and 6 bases from J, with 9 bases between. This CDR3 spans 13 amino acids. Germline V gene lookup returns CDR1 SEHNR and CDR2 FQNEAQ (reference sequence). The CDR3 coding sequence is TGTGCCAGCAGCTTAGTGGGGTATTCTGAAGCTTTCTTT. Translation: CASSLVGYSEAFF.

CDR3 in amino acids: CASSVGEGYTGELFF. In DNA form, the CDR3 reads TGTGCCAGCAGCGTAGGGGAGGGTTACACCGGGGAGCTGTTTTTT. V usage is TRBV9 and J usage is TRBJ2-2, with TRBD2 matching over 7 bases. V was clipped by 0 bases and J by 3 bases; unmatched bases: 2. The CDR3 consists of 15 residues. Germline V lookup: CDR1 SGDLS, CDR2 YYNGEE.

The V and J genes are TRBV23-1 and TRBJ2-7; 8 bases align to TRBD1. TRBV23-1 carries the ORF label, with uncertain function. The CDR3 extends over 12 amino acids. The V segment lost 9 bases and the J segment 5 bases; nucleotides outside the gene matches: 6. The CDR3 nucleotides read TGCGCCAGTGGGCAGGGGGCCAACGAGCAGTACTTC. Amino acid sequence: CASGQGANEQYF.